These 6 T cell receptor beta chains share one sample of origin, sequenced in a study of cytotoxic CD8 clonotypes in ibrutinib-treated CLL. The protocol was immunoSEQ multiplex PCR, while the TCRdb copy is restricted to in-frame clones and leaves out a portion. This table has about 200,000 clones, about four fifths appearing once. Sequencing was performed on PBMCs, taken after 12 months of ibrutinib treatment. The origin of the receptors is a human donor with chronic lymphocytic leukemia.

CDR3 DNA: TGTGCCAGCAGCGTTTCGACTGTCATAACCGGGGAGCTGTTTTTT. As protein: CASSVSTVITGELFF. The chain has TRBV9 and TRBJ2-2; D call uncertain. Germline lookup yields CDR1 SGDLS and CDR2 YYNGEE. V lost 2 bases and J 5 bases, leaving 13 bases between the germline ends. This CDR3 contains 15 residues.

This clone showed up just once. J is TRBJ1-2 and V is TRBV6-6; no clear D gene. CDR1 and CDR2 from the germline V gene are MNHNY and SVGAGI (reference sequence). CDR3 length: 14 amino acids. Trimming cost V 4 bases and J 1 base, with 10 bases left between them. The CDR3 is CASSLPPGNYGYTF. In DNA form, the CDR3 reads TGTGCCAGCAGTTTACCTCCCGGTAACTATGGCTACACCTTC.

This clone came up a few times. The rearrangement joins TRBV18 to TRBJ2-7, with D unresolved. CDR3 length: 13 residues. The germline V gene encodes CDR1 KGHSH and CDR2 LQKENI. V was shortened by 2 bases and J by 3 bases, with 8 bases between the two germline ends. CDR3 coding DNA: TGTGCCAGCTCACCAATGGGCGGCTACGAGCAGTACTTC. It codes for CASSPMGGYEQYF.

The chain carries TRBV18 and TRBJ2-3; TRBD2 matches 8 bases. The CDR3 covers 18 residues. Germline V gives CDR1 KGHSH, CDR2 LQKENI. Trimming took 1 base from V and 4 from J; bases not matched to a gene: 13. CDR3 protein: CASSPRVPFGGAPDTQYF. In DNA, the CDR3 is TGTGCCAGCTCACCACGTGTCCCTTTCGGGGGGGCCCCAGATACGCAGTATTTT.

This clone was seen at least ten times. The chain carries TRBV7-2 and TRBJ2-7; D perhaps matches TRBD2 (5 bases). Germline CDR1 SGHTA, CDR2 FQGNSA. The CDR3 is 15 amino acids. V was trimmed by 2 bases and J by 8 bases, leaving 19 bases between them. CDR3 in DNA: TGTGCCAGCAGCTTATTGGCGGGTGCCTCCAGAAAGCAGTACTTC. It yields the protein CASSLLAGASRKQYF.

This clone was counted a single time. This chain connects TRBV4-1 to TRBJ1-5; D uncertain. Germline V gene sequence: CDR1 MGHRA, CDR2 YSYEKL. Trimming took 1 base from V and 0 from J, leaving 7 bases between them. The CDR3 is 15 residues long. CDR3 loop: CASSQGVVSNQPQHF. CDR3 in DNA: TGCGCCAGCAGCCAAGGCGTCGTTAGCAATCAGCCCCAGCATTTT.